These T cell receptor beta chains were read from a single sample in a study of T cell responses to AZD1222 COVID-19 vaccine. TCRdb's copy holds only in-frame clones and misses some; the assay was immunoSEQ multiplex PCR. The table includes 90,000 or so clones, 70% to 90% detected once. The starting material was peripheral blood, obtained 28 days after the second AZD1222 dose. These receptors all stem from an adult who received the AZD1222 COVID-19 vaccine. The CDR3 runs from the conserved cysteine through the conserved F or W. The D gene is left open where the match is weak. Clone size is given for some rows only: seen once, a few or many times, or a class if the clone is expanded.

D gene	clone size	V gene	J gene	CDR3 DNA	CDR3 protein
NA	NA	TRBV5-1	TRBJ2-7	TGCGCCAGCAGCTTGGTCAGCGGGACAAAAGACCGTTACTTC	CASSLVSGTKDRYF
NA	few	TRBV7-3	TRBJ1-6	TGTGCCAGCAGCTTAACGGGGGAACAGGGCTCCTATAATTCACCCCTCCACTTT	CASSLTGEQGSYNSPLHF
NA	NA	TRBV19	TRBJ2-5	TGTGCCAGTAGTTTAGATCGCCAAGAGACCCAGTACTTC	CASSLDRQETQYF
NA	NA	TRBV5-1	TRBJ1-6	TGCGCCAGCAGCCCCGGACGACACTCCTATAATTCACCCCTCCACTTT	CASSPGRHSYNSPLHF
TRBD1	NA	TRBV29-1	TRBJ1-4	TGCAGCGTTGAAGCTGACAGGGGGCCGGGAAAACTGTTTTTT	CSVEADRGPGKLFF
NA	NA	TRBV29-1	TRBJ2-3	TGCAGCGTTGATGGTCGGAAAGCGAACACAGATACGCAGTATTTT	CSVDGRKANTDTQYF
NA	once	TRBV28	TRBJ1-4	TGTGCCAGCAGCCCGCTCCTTGAAAAACTGTTTTTT	CASSPLLEKLFF
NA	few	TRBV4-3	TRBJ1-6	TGCGCCAGCAGCCAAGTAATCGGGGACTATTCACCCCTCCACTTT	CASSQVIGDYSPLHF
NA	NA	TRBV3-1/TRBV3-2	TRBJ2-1	TGTGCCAGCAGCCAAGATCGGGGGAGGCTTTACAATGAGCAGTTCTTC	CASSQDRGRLYNEQFF
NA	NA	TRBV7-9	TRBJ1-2	TGTGCCAGCAGCTTTCAGGGGTTGGACTATGGCTACACCTTC	CASSFQGLDYGYTF
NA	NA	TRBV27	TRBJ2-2	TGTGCCAGCAGTTTACGGGGGACCGGGGAGCTGTTTTTT	CASSLRGTGELFF
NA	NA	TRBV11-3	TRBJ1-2	TGTGCCAGCGGGCAGGACGGCTACACCTTC	CASGQDGYTF
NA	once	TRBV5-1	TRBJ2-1	TGCGCCAGCAGCTCTGGGGTAGTGGCCCACAATGAGCAGTTCTTC	CASSSGVVAHNEQFF
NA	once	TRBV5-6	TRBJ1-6	TGTGCCAGCAGCTTGTTTCCCAGGGGATCCTTGGGTTCACCCCTCCACTTT	CASSLFPRGSLGSPLHF
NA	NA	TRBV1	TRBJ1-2	TGCACCAGCAGCCTAATACCCAAGACGGCTAACTATGGCTACACCTTC	CTSSLIPKTANYGYTF
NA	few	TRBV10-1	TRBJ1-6	TGCGCCAGCAGTCGGGCCGAAAATTCACCCCTCCACTTT	CASSRAENSPLHF
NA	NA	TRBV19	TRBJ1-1	TGTGCCAGTAGTATACCCATTGAAGCTTTCTTT	CASSIPIEAFF
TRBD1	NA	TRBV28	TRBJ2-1	TGTGCCAGCAGTTCTACAGGGGTTGGACTCACCTCCTACAATGAGCAGTTCTTC	CASSSTGVGLTSYNEQFF
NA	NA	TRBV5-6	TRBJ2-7	TGTGCCAGCAGCTTGCGGGGCTCCTACGAGCAGTACTTC	CASSLRGSYEQYF
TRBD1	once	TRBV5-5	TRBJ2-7	TGTGCCAGCAGCTGGGGGACAGGGTGGGCATCCTACGAGCAGTACTTC	CASSWGTGWASYEQYF
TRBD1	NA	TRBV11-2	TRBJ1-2	TGTGCCAGCAGCTTATTAGAGGTTAGTGTAAGGGGGCGCGTTGTTGGCTACACCTTC	CASSLLEVSVRGRVVGYTF
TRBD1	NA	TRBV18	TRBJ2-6	TGTGCCAGCTCACCATCACAAAGACAGGGGCCCTCCGGGGCCAACGTCCTGACTTTC	CASSPSQRQGPSGANVLTF
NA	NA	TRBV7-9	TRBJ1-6	TGTGCCAGCAGCCCCGGTGGAGGAGCACCCCTCCACTTT	CASSPGGGAPLHF
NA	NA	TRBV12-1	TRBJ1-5	TGTGCCAGCAGCTTTGCGGGGACGGAGATTAGCAATCAGCCCCAGCATTTT	CASSFAGTEISNQPQHF
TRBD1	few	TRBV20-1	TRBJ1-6	TGCAGTGCTAGTGTTACCGGGACAGGGAATTCACCCCTCCACTTT	CSASVTGTGNSPLHF
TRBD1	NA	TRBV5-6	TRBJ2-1	TGTGCCAGCAGCAATACTCAGGGGGCGTGGTACAATGAGCAGTTCTTC	CASSNTQGAWYNEQFF
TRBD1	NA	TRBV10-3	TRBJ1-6	TGTGCCATCAGTCCCCGAGACAGGGTCGAATCACCCCTCCACTTT	CAISPRDRVESPLHF